The clone carrying this T cell receptor beta chain was detected many times. Its antigen is still unknown. TCRdb re-called the 5' RACE reads with MiXCR, one entry per CDR3 protein. The data contain 550,000 to 800,000 distinct CDR3 sequences, just over 7% of them singletons. This record comes from a study of identical twins. Points from the study as a whole: Abundant beta clonotypes from cord blood had fewer insertions, unlike memory repertoires, which showed none. Models predicted too little out-of-frame TCR alpha sharing in monozygotic twins.

These data also featured in a second study, about yellow fever vaccine responses in identical twins. As that study records: Among the twins, the vaccine T cell response reportedly seemed partly convergent and partly personalized.

Sequencing was done on a sample of PBMCs. The source is a woman aged 18-35 years in good health.

CDR3 amino acids: CASSQGVASGEQFF. The CDR3 DNA follows: TGTGCCAGCAGCCAAGGGGTGGCTAGCGGGGAGCAGTTCTTC. The rearrangement joins TRBV3-1 to TRBJ2-1; the match to TRBD2 covers 8 bases. This CDR3 has 14 residues. Germline trimming cut 1 base from V and 10 bases from J; bases unmatched to any gene: 6. Germline values: CDR1 LGHDT, CDR2 YNNKEL (reference sequence).